This TCR beta chain is from a study of shared T cell receptors in the human thymus. Clones were read by immunoSEQ multiplex PCR, and TCRdb kept only the in-frame ones, dropping some. The table has fewer than 700,000 clones, roughly 90% seen once. Germline values: CDR1 SGHNT, CDR2 YYREEE (reference sequence). CDR3 size: 13 residues. V was clipped by 3 bases and J by 4 bases, with 10 bases between them. This sample also belongs to another study, concerning human thymus T cells. According to that study: All donors were healthy Finnish infants who were undergoing corrective surgery to treat congenital heart defects. Resections obtained during corrective heart surgery supplied the thymus tissue. Across thymic and blood repertoires, the usage of V and J genes appeared to be biased. Unrelated people showed highly overlapping thymic repertoires, related research reported.

This sequence was found in a boy younger than two with a congenital heart defect. The chain combines TRBV5-4 with TRBJ1-2; TRBD1 is a possible D gene (6 bases). Sample: thymocytes. Here the CDR3 reads CASSYQGLYGYTF. In nucleotides, the CDR3 is TGTGCCAGCAGCTACCAGGGGCTCTATGGCTACACCTTC.